This is a list of T cell receptor beta chains from one sample in a study of blood T cell repertoires in COVID-19. Clones were sequenced by immunoSEQ multiplex PCR, and TCRdb holds only the in-frame ones, with some missing. The data show around 56,000 clones, 81% seen once. Sequencing used peripheral blood. These receptors all come from an elderly woman with active or convalescent COVID-19. The CDR3 runs from the conserved cysteine through the conserved F or W. A D gene is named only where the DNA matches it firmly. Not every row has a clone size; where given, it reads once, few, many or a size class.

j_gene: TRBJ1-5; d_gene: -; v_gene: TRBV19; abundance: -; CDR3aa: CASSTLQGPSNQPQHF; CDR3nt: TGTGCCAGTAGTACCCTACAGGGACCTAGCAATCAGCCCCAGCATTTT
j_gene: TRBJ1-1; d_gene: -; v_gene: TRBV12-3/TRBV12-4; abundance: -; CDR3aa: CASIVEAEAFF; CDR3nt: TGTGCCAGCATCGTAGAAGCGGAAGCTTTCTTT
j_gene: TRBJ2-5; d_gene: TRBD1; v_gene: TRBV3-1/TRBV3-2; abundance: -; CDR3aa: CASSQAFEGAGKTQYF; CDR3nt: TGTGCCAGCAGCCAAGCTTTCGAGGGGGCTGGAAAGACCCAGTACTTC
j_gene: TRBJ2-5; d_gene: TRBD1; v_gene: TRBV7-8; abundance: -; CDR3aa: CASSFSPTGKETQYF; CDR3nt: TGTGCCAGCAGCTTCTCACCGACAGGGAAAGAGACCCAGTACTTC
j_gene: TRBJ2-3; d_gene: -; v_gene: TRBV19; abundance: -; CDR3aa: CASSKKRVTDTQYF; CDR3nt: TGTGCCAGTAGTAAGAAGCGGGTCACAGATACGCAGTATTTT
j_gene: TRBJ1-1; d_gene: TRBD1; v_gene: TRBV6-5; abundance: -; CDR3aa: CASSSQGEATEAFF; CDR3nt: TGTGCCAGCAGTTCCCAGGGGGAGGCCACTGAAGCTTTCTTT
j_gene: TRBJ2-5; d_gene: -; v_gene: TRBV6-1; abundance: -; CDR3aa: CASSEVVRWTQYF; CDR3nt: TGTGCCAGCAGTGAAGTTGTCCGGTGGACCCAGTACTTC
j_gene: TRBJ1-6; d_gene: TRBD1; v_gene: TRBV18; abundance: once; CDR3aa: CASSPGQIQNSPLHF; CDR3nt: TGTGCCAGCTCACCGGGACAGATCCAAAATTCACCCCTCCACTTT
j_gene: TRBJ1-2; d_gene: -; v_gene: TRBV5-4; abundance: -; CDR3aa: CASSLDSYGYTF; CDR3nt: TGTGCCAGCAGCTTAGACAGCTATGGCTACACCTTC
j_gene: TRBJ2-7; d_gene: -; v_gene: TRBV5-6; abundance: -; CDR3aa: CASTPKGLYEQYF; CDR3nt: TGTGCCAGCACCCCAAAGGGACTCTACGAGCAGTACTTC
j_gene: TRBJ1-1; d_gene: -; v_gene: TRBV11-3; abundance: -; CDR3aa: CASSFSGDGQAFF; CDR3nt: TGTGCCAGCAGCTTTTCGGGGGACGGACAAGCTTTCTTT
j_gene: TRBJ2-5; d_gene: -; v_gene: TRBV18; abundance: -; CDR3aa: CASSLSAGNQETQYF; CDR3nt: TGTGCCAGCTCACTAAGTGCAGGGAACCAAGAGACCCAGTACTTC
j_gene: TRBJ2-5; d_gene: -; v_gene: TRBV2; abundance: -; CDR3aa: CASSDRLARRETQYF; CDR3nt: TGTGCCAGCAGTGACAGGCTAGCCCGCCGGGAGACCCAGTACTTC
j_gene: TRBJ1-1; d_gene: TRBD1; v_gene: TRBV5-6; abundance: -; CDR3aa: CASSLRTGRNTEAFF; CDR3nt: TGTGCCAGCAGCCTCCGGACAGGTCGGAACACTGAAGCTTTCTTT
j_gene: TRBJ1-5; d_gene: -; v_gene: TRBV19; abundance: -; CDR3aa: CATRQNSNQPQHF; CDR3nt: TGTGCCACGAGACAGAATAGCAATCAGCCCCAGCATTTT
j_gene: TRBJ1-4; d_gene: -; v_gene: TRBV5-1; abundance: -; CDR3aa: CASSLVPDNLEKLFF; CDR3nt: TGCGCCAGCAGCTTGGTTCCGGACAACCTTGAAAAACTGTTTTTT
j_gene: TRBJ1-1; d_gene: -; v_gene: TRBV5-1; abundance: -; CDR3aa: CASADGQNTEAFF; CDR3nt: TGCGCCAGCGCAGATGGGCAGAACACTGAAGCTTTCTTT
j_gene: TRBJ1-1; d_gene: TRBD1; v_gene: TRBV5-1; abundance: -; CDR3aa: CASSPRDSLNTEAFF; CDR3nt: TGCGCCAGCAGCCCGCGGGACAGCCTGAACACTGAAGCTTTCTTT
j_gene: TRBJ2-7; d_gene: -; v_gene: TRBV6-2/TRBV6-3; abundance: -; CDR3aa: CASSSSRDTRPYEQYF; CDR3nt: TGTGCCAGCAGTTCCTCCCGGGACACCCGGCCCTACGAGCAGTACTTC
j_gene: TRBJ1-6; d_gene: -; v_gene: TRBV4-3; abundance: once; CDR3aa: CASSQDAGDSYNSPLHF; CDR3nt: TGCGCCAGCAGCCAAGATGCGGGAGACAGTTATAATTCACCCCTCCACTTT
j_gene: TRBJ2-1; d_gene: -; v_gene: TRBV9; abundance: few; CDR3aa: CASSLLAGNEQFF; CDR3nt: TGTGCCAGCAGCCTCCTGGCCGGGAATGAGCAGTTCTTC
j_gene: TRBJ2-7; d_gene: -; v_gene: TRBV27; abundance: -; CDR3aa: CASSLTGISYEQYF; CDR3nt: TGTGCCAGCAGCCTTACAGGGATCTCGTACGAGCAGTACTTC
j_gene: TRBJ2-1; d_gene: -; v_gene: TRBV19; abundance: -; CDR3aa: CASSPQGNNEQFF; CDR3nt: TGTGCCAGTAGCCCCCAGGGCAACAATGAGCAGTTCTTC
j_gene: TRBJ1-2; d_gene: TRBD1; v_gene: TRBV6-5; abundance: -; CDR3aa: CASSYAGQGAGYTF; CDR3nt: TGTGCCAGCAGTTACGCTGGACAGGGGGCTGGCTACACCTTC
j_gene: TRBJ2-3; d_gene: TRBD1; v_gene: TRBV4-1; abundance: -; CDR3aa: CASSQGRQGGTDTQYF; CDR3nt: TGCGCCAGCAGCCAAGGTAGACAGGGTGGCACAGATACGCAGTATTTT
j_gene: TRBJ1-4; d_gene: TRBD1; v_gene: TRBV2; abundance: few; CDR3aa: CASSARTGRSEKLFF; CDR3nt: TGTGCCAGCAGTGCAAGGACAGGGCGCTCTGAAAAACTGTTTTTT
j_gene: TRBJ1-5; d_gene: -; v_gene: TRBV7-6; abundance: -; CDR3aa: CASSLAGRAQPQHF; CDR3nt: TGTGCCAGCAGCTTAGCAGGCAGGGCTCAGCCCCAGCATTTT
j_gene: TRBJ2-1; d_gene: TRBD2; v_gene: TRBV28; abundance: -; CDR3aa: CASSSGLAGLIF; CDR3nt: TGTGCCAGCAGTTCTGGACTAGCGGGTTTGATCTTC
j_gene: TRBJ1-1; d_gene: TRBD1; v_gene: TRBV6-2/TRBV6-3; abundance: few; CDR3aa: CASSYGTGTGREAFF; CDR3nt: TGTGCCAGCAGTTATGGGACCGGGACAGGGCGTGAAGCTTTCTTT
j_gene: TRBJ2-5; d_gene: TRBD2; v_gene: TRBV9; abundance: -; CDR3aa: CASSVTPGGIPQETQYF; CDR3nt: TGTGCCAGCAGCGTAACTCCCGGGGGGATCCCACAAGAGACCCAGTACTTC
j_gene: TRBJ1-6; d_gene: -; v_gene: TRBV3-1/TRBV3-2; abundance: -; CDR3aa: CASSQDRSAYNSPLHF; CDR3nt: TGTGCCAGCAGCCAAGATCGGAGCGCCTATAATTCACCCCTCCACTTT
j_gene: TRBJ1-5; d_gene: -; v_gene: TRBV6-1; abundance: -; CDR3aa: CASSAPQGRSNQPQHF; CDR3nt: TGTGCCAGCAGTGCGCCACAGGGTAGGAGCAATCAGCCCCAGCATTTT